The present T cell receptor beta chain was sequenced within a study of naive and memory T cell subsets. Cells stained for CD3, CD4, CD8, CD45RA and CD27 were sorted into four subsets. This clonotype was recorded many times. The beta constant-region primer was an equimolar mix of two oligonucleotides covering TRBC1 and TRBC2. An oligonucleotide with the SP2 primer and a 12-nucleotide UMI was ligated to the cDNA 3' end. A single record per CDR3 protein comes from TCRdb applying MiXCR to the UMI-ligation and nested PCR reads. The sample lists tens of thousands of distinct CDR3 sequences, 10% to 15% occurring once. The origin of this receptor is a human donor in good health. The material sequenced was effector memory CD4+ T cells from blood. Described subset: effector memory, CD45RA- CD27-.

CDR3 nucleotides: TGCAGTGCTAGAGCCCCCGCAGCGGGATCCTACAATGAGCAGTTCTTC. Encoded protein: CSARAPAAGSYNEQFF. The genes are TRBV20-1 and TRBJ2-1; TRBD2 matches 7 bases. Per germline, CDR1 DFQATT and CDR2 SNEGSKA (reference sequence). This CDR3 is 16 amino acids long. V gave up 1 base and J gave up 1 base; unmatched junction bases: 7.